This T cell receptor beta chain was identified during a study of blood T cells in healthy people across ages (dated by TCRdb to the mid-2010s). Looking at the study overall: In model experiments, roughly one uniquely barcoded TCR beta cDNA molecule per two T cells was captured by template switching. Four age groups were formed from the donors: young (average 16 years), middle-aged (approximately 40), aged (about 62) and long-lived (approximately 78). Donors of different ages were randomly distributed across sequencing lanes to avoid experimental bias. Two additional independent replicas of 1 million unique cDNA reads from the same blood draw were analyzed for two donors (one aged 18 to 30 and one aged 80 or older). To track age-related changes in TCR beta repertoire diversity, the study relied on deep sequencing normalized with unique cDNA molecular identifiers.

Broader findings and caveats from the paper: Donor CMV infection status was unknown, potentially confounding age-related changes in expanded clonotypes. Because profiling used bulk unsorted PBMCs, naive and antigen-experienced compartments could not be compared conclusively. Compared with the aged group, more naive CD4+ T cells, fewer expanded clones and increased TCR diversity were shown by the long-lived group, suggesting age selection. A strong correlation was found between observed TCR beta diversity and the percentage of naive T cells measured by flow cytometry. As age increased, observed TCR beta diversity per million T cells dropped in a roughly linear way, and a significant reduction was already evident by age 40. Total diversity estimates from one million sequenced T cells were considered lower bounds and underestimates.

Systemically healthy Caucasian individuals from Russia, approximately 39 in total and aged about 6 to 95 years, were included as donors. Around 10 milliliters of peripheral blood were collected from each donor into EDTA-treated Vacutainer tubes. PBMCs were isolated by Ficoll-Paque density-gradient centrifugation, with at least 7 million obtained per sample. Total RNA, at least 6 micrograms per sample, was extracted from PBMCs with Trizol reagent. For every donor, flow cytometry on a PBMC aliquot measured the percentage of naive CD45RAhigh/CD27high T cells. This clonotype was found a few times. Its specific antigen is unknown. There are no base qualities to consult, and no much larger clone falls within one base. Library construction relied on 5' RACE. Data came from an Illumina HiSeq 2500. A second PCR of 7 to 11 cycles was performed with a sample-barcoded 5' primer and a J-beta primer mix. A template-switch 5' adaptor carrying 12 random nucleotides introduced a unique molecular identifier onto each TCR beta cDNA molecule. Each sample yielded at least 2.5 million CDR3-containing paired-end reads. First-strand cDNA was synthesized from all RNA with the Mint cDNA synthesis kit, primed by a TRBC-specific oligonucleotide. All cDNA was treated with uracil-DNA glycosylase and then went through a first 18-cycle PCR with the universal primers M1SS and BC2_uni_R. In the authors' own workflow: Each sample was normalized by randomly selecting 1 million high-quality reads, each carrying a distinct molecular identifier. Reads with shared molecular identifiers were discarded instead of being binned into consensus sequences. MiTCR, set to a Q25 quality threshold and the strictest error-elimination algorithm, was used for CDR3 identification, clonotype clustering and error correction. Lower-bound total TCR beta diversity was estimated with a nonparametric unseen species model using Euler transformation. TCRdb handled the public reads itself, with Q25 trimming in fastp and clone calling in MiXCR, and kept productive beta chains. Rows are unified per CDR3 protein, each entry keeping the most common DNA and genes. The V and J calls were determined by TCRdb, not by the authors. The sample contains under 800,000 distinct CDR3 sequences, about 42% of them found a single time. Jointly, the top ten make up 20% to 25% of the sample.

Its CDR3 holds 13 amino acids, cysteine through phenylalanine. CDR3 DNA is the only sequence kept; it has 39 bases, read in frame from the first base. The germline V gene yields LGHNT for CDR1 and FRNRAP for CDR2. V is shortened by 1 base, J by 5 bases, and the region joining them spans 8 bases. The receptor chain draws on TRBV12-5 and TRBJ2-5, with the D gene call left open. This sequence originates from a woman aged 55-70 years in good health. The source material was blood. The sequence in DNA is TGTGCTAGTGGTTTGGGACCTCGGGAGACCCAGTACTTC. It encodes CASGLGPRETQYF.